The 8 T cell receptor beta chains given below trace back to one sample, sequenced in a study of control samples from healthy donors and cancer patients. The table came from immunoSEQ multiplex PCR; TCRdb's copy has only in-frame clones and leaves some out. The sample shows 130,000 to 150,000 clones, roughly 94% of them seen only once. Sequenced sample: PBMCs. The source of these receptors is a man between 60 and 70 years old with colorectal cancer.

CDR3 sequence reads: CASSIQQGNGYTF. The CDR3 nucleotides are TGTGCCAGTAGTATACAGCAGGGCAATGGCTACACCTTC. The J gene is TRBJ1-2, the V gene TRBV19, with D perhaps TRBD1 (5 bases). The V end lost 2 bases, the J end lost 6 bases, and 10 bases lay between the germline ends. The CDR3 consists of 13 residues. Per the germline V gene, CDR1 is LNHDA and CDR2 is SQIVND (reference sequence).

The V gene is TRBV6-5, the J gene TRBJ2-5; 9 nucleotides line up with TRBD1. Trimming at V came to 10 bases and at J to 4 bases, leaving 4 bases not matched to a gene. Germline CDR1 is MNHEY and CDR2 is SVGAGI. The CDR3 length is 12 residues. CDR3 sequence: CAIDRGGETQYF. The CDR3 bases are TGTGCCATCGACAGGGGGGGAGAGACCCAGTACTTC.

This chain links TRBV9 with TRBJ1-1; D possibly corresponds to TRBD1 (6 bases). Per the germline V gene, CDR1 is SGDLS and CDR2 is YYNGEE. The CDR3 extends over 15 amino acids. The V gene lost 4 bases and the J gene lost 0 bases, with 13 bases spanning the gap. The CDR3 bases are TGTGCCAGCAGCCCCAGCGGGGGCATGAACACTGAAGCTTTCTTT. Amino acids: CASSPSGGMNTEAFF.

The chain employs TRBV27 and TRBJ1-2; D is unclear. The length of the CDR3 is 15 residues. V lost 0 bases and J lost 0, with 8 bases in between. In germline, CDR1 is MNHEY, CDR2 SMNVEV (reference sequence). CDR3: CASSLSGETNYGYTF. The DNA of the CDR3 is TGTGCCAGCAGTTTATCGGGAGAAACTAACTATGGCTACACCTTC.

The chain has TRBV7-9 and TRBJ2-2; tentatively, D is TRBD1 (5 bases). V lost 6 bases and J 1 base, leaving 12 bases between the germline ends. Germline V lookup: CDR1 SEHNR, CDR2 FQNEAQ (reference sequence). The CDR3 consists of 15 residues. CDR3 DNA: TGTGCCAGCAGTCGGCCAGGGCTGAACACCGGGGAGCTGTTTTTT. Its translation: CASSRPGLNTGELFF.

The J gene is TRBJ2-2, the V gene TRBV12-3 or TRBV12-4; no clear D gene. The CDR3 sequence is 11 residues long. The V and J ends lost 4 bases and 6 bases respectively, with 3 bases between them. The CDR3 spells CASSSPGELFF. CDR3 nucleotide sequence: TGTGCCAGCAGTTCCCCCGGGGAGCTGTTTTTT.

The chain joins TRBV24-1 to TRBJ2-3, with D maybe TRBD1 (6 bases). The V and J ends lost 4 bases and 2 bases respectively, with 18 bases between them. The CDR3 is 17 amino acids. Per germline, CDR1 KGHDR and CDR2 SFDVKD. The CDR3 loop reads CATSDPGQFPLTDTQYF. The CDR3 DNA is TGTGCCACCAGTGACCCAGGACAGTTTCCTCTCACAGATACGCAGTATTTT.

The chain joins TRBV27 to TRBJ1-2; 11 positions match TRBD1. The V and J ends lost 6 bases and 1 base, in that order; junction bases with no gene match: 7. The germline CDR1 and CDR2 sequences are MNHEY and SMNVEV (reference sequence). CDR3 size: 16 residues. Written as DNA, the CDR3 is TGTGCCAGCAGCCCTGGACAGGGGGCTTTTAACTATGGCTACACCTTC. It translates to CASSPGQGAFNYGYTF.